This TCR beta chain was observed in a study of T cells expressing NK-cell markers. TCRdb derives one entry per CDR3 protein from the 5' RACE reads, leaving out DNA. The ten most abundant clones cover about 10% of a sample with 350,000 to 400,000 distinct CDR3 sequences. The clonotype comes from a woman in her forties or fifties in good health. Sequencing was done on a sample of blood T cells: a sorted CD56 or NKG2C T cell subset, CD4+ or CD8+ T cells, or bulk PBMC T cells (not recorded which).

This CDR3 reads CASRSGANVLTF. The chain is built from TRBV12-3 or TRBV12-4 and TRBJ2-6. The CDR3 is 12 residues long.